These 11 T cell receptor beta chains share one sample of origin, sequenced in a study of T cell responses to AZD1222 COVID-19 vaccine. Data came from immunoSEQ multiplex PCR; TCRdb stores just in-frame clones and leaves some out. This sample yields nearly 110,000 clones, of which under 95% are seen a single time; 6.2% belongs to the top ten. This material consisted of peripheral blood, taken 28 days after the second AZD1222 dose. The origin of the receptors is an adult who received the AZD1222 COVID-19 vaccine.

The chain couples TRBV4-1 to TRBJ2-7, with TRBD2 identical over 8 bases. V gave up 1 base and J gave up 7 bases; unmatched junction bases: 15. Germline V gene sequence: CDR1 MGHRA, CDR2 YSYEKL. The CDR3 runs to 17 residues. This CDR3 reads CASSQGAISGGIREQYF. As DNA, the CDR3 is TGCGCCAGCAGCCAAGGGGCCATCAGCGGGGGAATCAGGGAGCAGTACTTC.

The chain links TRBV4-1 to TRBJ1-6, with 7 bases lining up with TRBD1. The CDR3 length is 17 residues. After removal of 1 base from V and 6 bases from J, the junction contained 9 bases not matched to a gene. Germline lookup yields CDR1 MGHRA and CDR2 YSYEKL. Here the CDR3 reads CASSQVVGSGGNSPLHF. The CDR3 DNA follows: TGCGCCAGCAGCCAAGTTGTGGGGTCAGGGGGTAATTCACCCCTCCACTTT.

CDR3 in amino acids: CASSLASYEAFF. CDR3 DNA: TGTGCCAGCAGTTTAGCCTCATATGAAGCTTTCTTT. This chain links TRBV28 with TRBJ1-1; D not certain. V was cut by 2 bases and J by 7 bases, with 8 bases left in between. Germline loops: CDR1 MDHEN, CDR2 SYDVKM. The CDR3 consists of 12 residues.

The chain uses TRBV3-1 (or the pseudogene TRBV3-2) and TRBJ2-7, with TRBD2 identical over 10 bases. The CDR3 is 16 amino acids. In germline, CDR1 is LGHDT, CDR2 YNNKEL (reference sequence). The ends lost 2 bases at V and 2 bases at J; junction bases unmatched: 6. CDR3 loop: CASSQLLAGAPYEQYF. The CDR3, as DNA: TGTGCCAGCAGCCAACTCCTAGCGGGGGCACCCTACGAGCAGTACTTC.

This clone came up a few times. This chain uses TRBV5-6 with TRBJ2-5; no clear D. The germline V and J ends were trimmed by 2 bases and 2 bases, with 13 bases remaining between them. This CDR3 region has 15 residues. Germline V gene lookup returns CDR1 SGHDT and CDR2 YYEEEE. Here the CDR3 reads CASSLGWGSQETQYF. CDR3 in DNA: TGTGCCAGCAGCTTAGGGTGGGGATCTCAAGAGACCCAGTACTTC.

The chain couples TRBV18 to TRBJ2-7; D is undetermined. Germline V lookup: CDR1 KGHSH, CDR2 LQKENI. Trimming cost V 2 bases and J 4 bases, with 3 bases left between them. The CDR3 runs 11 residues. CDR3 sequence (DNA): TGTGCCAGCTCACCAGGATACGAGCAGTACTTC. Amino acids: CASSPGYEQYF.

This sequence joins TRBV6-5 and TRBJ1-5, with unresolved D. This CDR3 spans 14 amino acids. V gave up 2 bases and J gave up 2 bases, with 7 bases separating them. Germline CDR1 and CDR2: MNHEY and SVGAGI. The CDR3 here is CASSYRDGNQPQHF. The CDR3 DNA sequence: TGTGCCAGCAGTTACAGGGATGGCAATCAGCCCCAGCATTTT.

The chain combines TRBV7-8 with TRBJ1-2; a possible D gene is TRBD1 (5 bases). The CDR3 totals 13 residues. Germline-derived CDR1 and CDR2 are SGHVS and FQNEAQ. Trimming took 3 bases from V and 4 from J, leaving 9 bases between them. The CDR3 DNA is TGTGCCAGCAGCTTCGAAGGGGTCTATGGCTACACCTTC. Translated: CASSFEGVYGYTF. Combining the CDR3 with reference TRBV7-8 and TRBJ1-2 gives the whole variable domain GAGVSQSPRYKVAKRGQDVALRCDPISGHVSLFWYQQALGQGPEFLTYFQNEAQLDKSGLPSDRFFAERPEGSVSTLKIQRTQQEDSAVYLCASSFEGVYGYTFGSGTRLTVV.

The genes are TRBV5-4 and TRBJ2-3; TRBD2 matches at 9 bases. Looked up from germline, CDR1 is SGHNT and CDR2 is YYREEE (reference sequence). This CDR3 contains 15 residues. V lost 4 bases, J lost 1 base, and 4 bases stayed unmatched. CDR3 loop: CASSVSGGRTDTQYF. For the CDR3, the DNA is TGTGCCAGCAGCGTTAGCGGGGGACGCACAGATACGCAGTATTTT.

In DNA form, the CDR3 reads TGTGCCAGCAGCTTAGCCGAAGGCTCCTCCTACGAGCAGTACTTC. Protein sequence: CASSLAEGSSYEQYF. The V gene is TRBV7-2, the J gene TRBJ2-7; D gene unclear. CDR1 and CDR2 (germline): SGHTA, FQGNSA. Trimming cost V 0 bases and J 0 bases, with 9 bases left between them. The CDR3 totals 15 residues.

V is TRBV5-4 and J is TRBJ2-3, with D unclear. The germline V gene has CDR1 SGHNT and CDR2 YYREEE (reference sequence). The germline V and J ends were trimmed by 2 bases and 1 base, with 8 bases remaining between them. There are 14 residues in the CDR3. As DNA, the CDR3 is TGTGCCAGCAGCTTATGGGGTGGCACAGATACGCAGTATTTT. This gives the protein CASSLWGGTDTQYF.